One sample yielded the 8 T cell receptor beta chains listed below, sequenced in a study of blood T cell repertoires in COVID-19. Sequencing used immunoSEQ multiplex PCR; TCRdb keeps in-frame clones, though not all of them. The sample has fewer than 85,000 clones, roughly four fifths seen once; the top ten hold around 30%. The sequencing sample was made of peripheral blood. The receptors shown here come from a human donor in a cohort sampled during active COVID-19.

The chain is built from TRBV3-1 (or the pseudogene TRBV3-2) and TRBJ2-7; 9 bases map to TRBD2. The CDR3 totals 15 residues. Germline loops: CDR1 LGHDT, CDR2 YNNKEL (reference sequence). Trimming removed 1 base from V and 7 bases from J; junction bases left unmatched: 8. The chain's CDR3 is CASSQGIAGAREQYF. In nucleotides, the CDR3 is TGTGCCAGCAGCCAAGGTATAGCGGGGGCGAGAGAGCAGTACTTC.

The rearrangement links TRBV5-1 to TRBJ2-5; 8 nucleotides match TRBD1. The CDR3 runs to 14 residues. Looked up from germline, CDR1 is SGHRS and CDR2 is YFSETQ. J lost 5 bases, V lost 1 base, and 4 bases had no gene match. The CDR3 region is CASSLQGAGETQYF. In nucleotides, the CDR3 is TGCGCCAGCAGCTTGCAGGGGGCGGGGGAGACCCAGTACTTC.

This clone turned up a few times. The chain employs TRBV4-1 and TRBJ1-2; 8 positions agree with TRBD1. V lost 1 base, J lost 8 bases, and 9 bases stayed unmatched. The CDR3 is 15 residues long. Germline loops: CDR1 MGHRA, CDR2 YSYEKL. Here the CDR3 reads CASSQGGTGPRGYTF. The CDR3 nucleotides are TGCGCCAGCAGCCAAGGGGGGACAGGTCCTAGGGGCTACACCTTC.

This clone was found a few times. The DNA of the CDR3 is TGTGCCAGCTCGCCCCAGGGGACAGGGAGAGGAAACTATGGCTACACCTTC. Translation gives CASSPQGTGRGNYGYTF. The chain recombines TRBV18 with TRBJ1-2; TRBD1 agrees at 9 bases. V shed 6 bases, J shed 2 bases, and the junction held 13 bases outside the gene matches. CDR1 is KGHSH and CDR2 is LQKENI in the germline V gene. There are 17 residues in the CDR3.

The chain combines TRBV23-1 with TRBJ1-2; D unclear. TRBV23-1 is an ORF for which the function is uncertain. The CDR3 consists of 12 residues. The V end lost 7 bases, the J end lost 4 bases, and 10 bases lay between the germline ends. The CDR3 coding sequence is TGCGCCAGCACGGGAAGTTTCTATGGCTACACCTTC. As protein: CASTGSFYGYTF.

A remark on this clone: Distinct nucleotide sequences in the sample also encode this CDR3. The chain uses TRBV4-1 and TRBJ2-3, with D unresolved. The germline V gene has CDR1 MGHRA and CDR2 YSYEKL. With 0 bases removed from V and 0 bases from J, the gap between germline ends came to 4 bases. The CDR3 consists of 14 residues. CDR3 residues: CASSQEGSTDTQYF. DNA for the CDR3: TGCGCCAGCAGCCAAGAGGGCAGCACAGATACGCAGTATTTT.

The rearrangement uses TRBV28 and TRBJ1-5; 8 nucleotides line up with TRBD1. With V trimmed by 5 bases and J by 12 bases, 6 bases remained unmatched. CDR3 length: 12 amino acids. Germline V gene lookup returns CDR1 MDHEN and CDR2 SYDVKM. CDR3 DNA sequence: TGTGCCAGCAGTCCTCGACAGGGGATCCAGCATTTT. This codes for CASSPRQGIQHF. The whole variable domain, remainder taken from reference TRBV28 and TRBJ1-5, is DVKVTQSSRYLVKRTGEKVFLECVQDMDHENMFWYRQDPGLGLRLIYFSYDVKMKEKGDIPEGYSVSREKKERFSLILESASTNQTSMYLCASSPRQGIQHFGDGTRLSIL.

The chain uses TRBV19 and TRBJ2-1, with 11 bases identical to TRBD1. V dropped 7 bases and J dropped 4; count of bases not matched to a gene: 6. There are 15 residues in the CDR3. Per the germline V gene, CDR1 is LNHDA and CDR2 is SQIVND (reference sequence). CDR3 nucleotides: TGTGCCAGTAACCCGGACAGGGGGCCTTACAATGAGCAGTTCTTC. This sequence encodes CASNPDRGPYNEQFF. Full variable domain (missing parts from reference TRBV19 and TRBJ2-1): DGGITQSPKYLFRKEGQNVTLSCEQNLNHDAMYWYRQDPGQGLRLIYYSQIVNDFQKGDIAEGYSVSREKKESFPLTVTSAQKNPTAFYLCASNPDRGPYNEQFFGPGTRLTVL.